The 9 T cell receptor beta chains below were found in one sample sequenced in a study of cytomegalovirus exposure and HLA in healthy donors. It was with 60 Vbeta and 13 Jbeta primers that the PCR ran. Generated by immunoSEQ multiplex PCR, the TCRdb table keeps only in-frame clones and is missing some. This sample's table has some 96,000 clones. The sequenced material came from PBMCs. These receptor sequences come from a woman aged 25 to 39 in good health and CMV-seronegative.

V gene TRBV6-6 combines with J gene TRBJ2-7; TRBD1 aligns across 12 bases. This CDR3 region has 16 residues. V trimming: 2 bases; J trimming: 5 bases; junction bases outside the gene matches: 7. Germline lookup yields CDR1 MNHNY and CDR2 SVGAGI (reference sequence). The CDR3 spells CASSYPSGTGGDEQYF. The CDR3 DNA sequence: TGTGCCAGCAGTTACCCGTCCGGGACAGGGGGCGACGAGCAGTACTTC.

CDR3 DNA sequence: TGTGCCAGCAGTCCCTCTTTGGGGGCGAACACTGAAGCTTTCTTT. It translates to CASSPSLGANTEAFF. V and J are TRBV27 and TRBJ1-1; a weak D match, TRBD1 (6 bases). This CDR3 contains 15 residues. V dropped 5 bases and J dropped 1 base, with 14 bases sitting between them. Germline V gene sequence: CDR1 MNHEY, CDR2 SMNVEV (reference sequence).

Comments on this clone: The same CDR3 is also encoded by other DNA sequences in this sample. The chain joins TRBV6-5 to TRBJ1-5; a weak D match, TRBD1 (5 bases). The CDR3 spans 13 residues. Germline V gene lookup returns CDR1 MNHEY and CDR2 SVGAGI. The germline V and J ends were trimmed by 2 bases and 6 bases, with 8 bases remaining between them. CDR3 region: CASSYRRGQPQHF. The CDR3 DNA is TGTGCCAGCAGTTACAGGAGGGGTCAGCCCCAGCATTTT.

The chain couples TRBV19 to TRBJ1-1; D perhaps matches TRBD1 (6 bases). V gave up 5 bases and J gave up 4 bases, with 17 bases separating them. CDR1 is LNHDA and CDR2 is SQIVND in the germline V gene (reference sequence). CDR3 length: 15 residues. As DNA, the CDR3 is TGTGCCAGTAGTCCCGGTTCGGCCAGGGGCACTGAAGCTTTCTTT. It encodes CASSPGSARGTEAFF.

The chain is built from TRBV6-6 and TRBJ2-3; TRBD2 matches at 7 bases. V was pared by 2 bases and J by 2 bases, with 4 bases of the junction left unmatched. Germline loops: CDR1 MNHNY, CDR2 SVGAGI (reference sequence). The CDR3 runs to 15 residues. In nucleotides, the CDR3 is TGTGCCAGCAGTTACGGGCGGGGGATCACAGATACGCAGTATTTT. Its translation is CASSYGRGITDTQYF.

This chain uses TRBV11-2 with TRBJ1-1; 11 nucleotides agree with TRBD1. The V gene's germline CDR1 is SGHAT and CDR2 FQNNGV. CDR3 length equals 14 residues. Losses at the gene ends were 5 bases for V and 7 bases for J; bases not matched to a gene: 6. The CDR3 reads CASSPGTGGIEAFF. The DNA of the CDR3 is TGTGCCAGCAGCCCGGGGACAGGGGGAATTGAAGCTTTCTTT.

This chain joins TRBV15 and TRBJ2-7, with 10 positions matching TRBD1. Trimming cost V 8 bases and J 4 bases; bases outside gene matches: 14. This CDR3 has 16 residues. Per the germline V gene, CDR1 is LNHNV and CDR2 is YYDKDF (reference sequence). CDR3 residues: CATSGSMTGGKYEQYF. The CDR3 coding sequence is TGTGCCACCTCGGGTAGTATGACAGGGGGCAAGTACGAGCAGTACTTC.

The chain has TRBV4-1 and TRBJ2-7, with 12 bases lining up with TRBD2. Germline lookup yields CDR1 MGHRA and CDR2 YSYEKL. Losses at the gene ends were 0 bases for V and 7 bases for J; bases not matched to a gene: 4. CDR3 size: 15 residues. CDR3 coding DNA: TGCGCCAGCAGCCAAGACCTAGCGGGAGGGGGTGAGCAGTACTTC. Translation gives CASSQDLAGGGEQYF.

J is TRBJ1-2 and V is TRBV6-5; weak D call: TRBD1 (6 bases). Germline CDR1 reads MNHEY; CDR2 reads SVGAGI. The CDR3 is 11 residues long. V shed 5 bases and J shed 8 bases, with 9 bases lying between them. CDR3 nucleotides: TGTGCCAGCAGTACAGGGACAGGCTACACCTTC. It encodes CASSTGTGYTF.